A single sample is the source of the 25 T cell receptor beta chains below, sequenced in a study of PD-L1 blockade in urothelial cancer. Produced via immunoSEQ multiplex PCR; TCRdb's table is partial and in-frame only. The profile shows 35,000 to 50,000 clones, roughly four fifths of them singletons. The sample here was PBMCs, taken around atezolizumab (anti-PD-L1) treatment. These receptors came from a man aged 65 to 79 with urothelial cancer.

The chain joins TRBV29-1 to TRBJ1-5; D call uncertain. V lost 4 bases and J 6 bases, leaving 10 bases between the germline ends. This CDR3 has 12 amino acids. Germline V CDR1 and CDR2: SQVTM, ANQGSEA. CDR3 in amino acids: CSVAHITQPQHF. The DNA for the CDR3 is TGCAGCGTTGCACATATCACTCAGCCCCAGCATTTT.

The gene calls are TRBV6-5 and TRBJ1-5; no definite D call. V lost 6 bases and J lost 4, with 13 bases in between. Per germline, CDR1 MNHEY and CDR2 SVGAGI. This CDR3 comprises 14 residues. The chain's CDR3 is CASSPPFTNQPQHF. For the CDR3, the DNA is TGTGCCAGCAGCCCTCCCTTTACAAATCAGCCCCAGCATTTT.

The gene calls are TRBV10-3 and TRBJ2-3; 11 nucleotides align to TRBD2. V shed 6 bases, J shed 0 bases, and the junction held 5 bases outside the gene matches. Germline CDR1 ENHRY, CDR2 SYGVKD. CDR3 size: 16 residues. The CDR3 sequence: CAIRPRTSGSTDTQYF. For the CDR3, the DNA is TGTGCCATCAGGCCGAGGACTAGCGGGAGCACAGATACGCAGTATTTT.

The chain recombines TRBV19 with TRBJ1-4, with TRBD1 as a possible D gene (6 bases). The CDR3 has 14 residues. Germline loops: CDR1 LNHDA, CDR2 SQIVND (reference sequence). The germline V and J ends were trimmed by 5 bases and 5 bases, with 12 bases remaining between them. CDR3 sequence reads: CASSGGQPNEKLFF. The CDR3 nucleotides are TGTGCCAGTAGTGGAGGACAGCCCAATGAAAAACTGTTTTTT.

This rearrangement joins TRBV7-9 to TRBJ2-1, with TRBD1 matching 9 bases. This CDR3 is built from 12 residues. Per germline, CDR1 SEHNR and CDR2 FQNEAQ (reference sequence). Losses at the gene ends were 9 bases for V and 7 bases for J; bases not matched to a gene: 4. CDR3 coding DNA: TGTGCCAGGCGGGACAGGGTTAATGAGCAGTTCTTC. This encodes CARRDRVNEQFF.

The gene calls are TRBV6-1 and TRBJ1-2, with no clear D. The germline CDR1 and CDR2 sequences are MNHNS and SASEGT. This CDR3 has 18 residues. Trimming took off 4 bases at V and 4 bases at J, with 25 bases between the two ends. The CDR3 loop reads CASSGTEDLSSEGYGYTF. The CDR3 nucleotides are TGTGCCAGCAGTGGCACCGAGGACCTCAGTTCGGAGGGCTATGGCTACACCTTC.

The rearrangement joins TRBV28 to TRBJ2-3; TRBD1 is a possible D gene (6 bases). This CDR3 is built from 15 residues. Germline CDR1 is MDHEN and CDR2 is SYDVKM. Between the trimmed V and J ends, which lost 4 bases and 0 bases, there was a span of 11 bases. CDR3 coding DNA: TGTGCCAGCAGTTGGACAGCAGATAGCACAGATACGCAGTATTTT. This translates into CASSWTADSTDTQYF.

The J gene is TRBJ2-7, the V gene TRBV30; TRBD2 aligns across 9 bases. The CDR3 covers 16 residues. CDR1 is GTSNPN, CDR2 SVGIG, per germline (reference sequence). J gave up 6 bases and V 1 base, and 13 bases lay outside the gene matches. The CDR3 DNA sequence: TGTGCCTGGAGTGACCCCGGACTAGCGCTTTCTGGCGAGCAGTACTTC. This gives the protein CAWSDPGLALSGEQYF.

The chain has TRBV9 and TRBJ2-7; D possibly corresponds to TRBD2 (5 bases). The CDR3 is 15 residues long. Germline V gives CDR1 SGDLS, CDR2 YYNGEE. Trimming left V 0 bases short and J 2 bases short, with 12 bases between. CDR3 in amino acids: CASSVGASRAYEQYF. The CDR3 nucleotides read TGTGCCAGCAGCGTAGGGGCTAGCCGAGCCTACGAGCAGTACTTC.

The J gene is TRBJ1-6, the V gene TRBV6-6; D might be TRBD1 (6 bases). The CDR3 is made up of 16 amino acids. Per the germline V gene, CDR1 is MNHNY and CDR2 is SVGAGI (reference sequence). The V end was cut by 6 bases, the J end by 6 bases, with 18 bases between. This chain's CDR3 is CASRSSGGRANSPLHF. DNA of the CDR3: TGTGCCAGCAGAAGCAGCGGGGGCAGGGCTAATTCACCCCTCCACTTT.

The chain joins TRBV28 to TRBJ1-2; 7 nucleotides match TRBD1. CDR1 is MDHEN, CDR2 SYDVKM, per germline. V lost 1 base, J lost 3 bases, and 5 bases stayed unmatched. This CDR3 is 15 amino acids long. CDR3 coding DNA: TGTGCCAGCAGTTTATTGACAGGGTCGGACTATGGCTACACCTTC. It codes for CASSLLTGSDYGYTF.

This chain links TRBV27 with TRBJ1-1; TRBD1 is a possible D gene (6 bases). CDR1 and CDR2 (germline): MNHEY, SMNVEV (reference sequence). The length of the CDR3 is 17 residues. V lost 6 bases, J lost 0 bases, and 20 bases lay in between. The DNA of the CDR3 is TGTGCCAGCAGCCATACAGGGTTTGTTGGCGTGAACACTGAAGCTTTCTTT. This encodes CASSHTGFVGVNTEAFF.

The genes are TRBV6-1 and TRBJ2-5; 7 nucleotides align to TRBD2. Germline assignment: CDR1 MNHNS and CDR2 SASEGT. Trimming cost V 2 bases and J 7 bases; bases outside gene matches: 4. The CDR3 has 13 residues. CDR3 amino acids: CASSESWEGTQYF. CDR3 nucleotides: TGTGCCAGCAGTGAATCGTGGGAGGGGACCCAGTACTTC.

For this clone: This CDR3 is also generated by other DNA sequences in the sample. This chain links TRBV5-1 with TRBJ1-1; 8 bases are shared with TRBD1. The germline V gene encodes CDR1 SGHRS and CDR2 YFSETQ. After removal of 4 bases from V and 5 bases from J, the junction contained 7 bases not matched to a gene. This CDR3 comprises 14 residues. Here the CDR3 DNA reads TGCGCCAGCAGCCTAGGACAGGGACGGACTGAAGCTTTCTTT. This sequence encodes CASSLGQGRTEAFF.

The DNA of the CDR3 is TGTGCCAGCAGCCGGACAGCATTCTCTGGAAACACCATATATTTT. This translates into CASSRTAFSGNTIYF. The genes are TRBV7-9 and TRBJ1-3, with a weak D call TRBD1 (6 bases). CDR3 length equals 15 residues. Germline CDR1 SEHNR, CDR2 FQNEAQ (reference sequence). V lost 5 bases and J lost 0, with 11 bases in between. Complete variable domain (other parts from reference TRBV7-9 and TRBJ1-3): DTGVSQNPRHKITKRGQNVTFRCDPISEHNRLYWYRQTLGQGPEFLTYFQNEAQLEKSRLLSDRFSAERPKGSFSTLEIQRTEQGDSAMYLCASSRTAFSGNTIYFGEGSWLTVV.

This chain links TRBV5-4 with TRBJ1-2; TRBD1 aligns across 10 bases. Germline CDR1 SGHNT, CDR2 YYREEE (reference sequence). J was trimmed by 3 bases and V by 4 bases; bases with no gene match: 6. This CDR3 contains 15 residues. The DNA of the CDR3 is TGTGCCAGCAGCCTCCGGACAGGGGGGGACTATGGCTACACCTTC. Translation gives CASSLRTGGDYGYTF. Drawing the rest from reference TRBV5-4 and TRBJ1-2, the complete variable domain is ETGVTQSPTHLIKTRGQQVTLRCSSQSGHNTVSWYQQALGQGPQFIFQYYREEENGRGNFPPRFSGLQFPNYSSELNVNALELDDSALYLCASSLRTGGDYGYTFGSGTRLTVV.

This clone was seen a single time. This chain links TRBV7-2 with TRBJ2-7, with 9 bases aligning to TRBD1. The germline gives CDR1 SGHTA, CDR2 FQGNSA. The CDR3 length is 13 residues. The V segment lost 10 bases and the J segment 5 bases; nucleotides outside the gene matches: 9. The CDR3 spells CATTTGGKDEQYF. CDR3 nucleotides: TGTGCCACGACCACAGGGGGCAAGGACGAGCAGTACTTC.

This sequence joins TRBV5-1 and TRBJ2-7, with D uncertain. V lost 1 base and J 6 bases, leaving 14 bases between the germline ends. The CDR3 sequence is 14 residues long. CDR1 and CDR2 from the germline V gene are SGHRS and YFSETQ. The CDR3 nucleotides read TGCGCCAGCAGCTTGTCCTTTGCGCCGGGCGAGCAGTACTTC. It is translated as CASSLSFAPGEQYF.

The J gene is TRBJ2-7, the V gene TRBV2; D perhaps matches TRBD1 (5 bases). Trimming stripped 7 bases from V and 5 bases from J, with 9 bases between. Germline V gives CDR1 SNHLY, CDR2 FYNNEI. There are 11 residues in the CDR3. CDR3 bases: TGTGCCAGCAACCAAGGGGACGAGCAGTACTTC. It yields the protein CASNQGDEQYF.

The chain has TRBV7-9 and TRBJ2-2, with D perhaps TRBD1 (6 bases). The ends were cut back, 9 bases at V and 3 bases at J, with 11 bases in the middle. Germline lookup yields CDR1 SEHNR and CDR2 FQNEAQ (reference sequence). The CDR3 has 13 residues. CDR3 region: CARGGDYTGELFF. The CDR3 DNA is TGTGCCAGAGGGGGAGATTACACCGGGGAGCTGTTTTTT.

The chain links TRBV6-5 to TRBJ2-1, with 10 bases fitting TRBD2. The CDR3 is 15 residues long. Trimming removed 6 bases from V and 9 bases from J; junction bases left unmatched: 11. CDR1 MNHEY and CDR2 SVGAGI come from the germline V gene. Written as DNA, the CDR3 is TGTGCCAGCAGGTCTAGCGGGAGTCTGAGGGGTGAGCAGTTCTTC. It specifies CASRSSGSLRGEQFF.

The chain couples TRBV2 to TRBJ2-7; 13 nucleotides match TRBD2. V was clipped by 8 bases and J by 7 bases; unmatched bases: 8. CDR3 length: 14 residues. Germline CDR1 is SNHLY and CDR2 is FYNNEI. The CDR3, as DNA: TGTGCCAGCCAACTAGCGGGGGGGGCGGGGGAGCAGTACTTC. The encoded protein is CASQLAGGAGEQYF.

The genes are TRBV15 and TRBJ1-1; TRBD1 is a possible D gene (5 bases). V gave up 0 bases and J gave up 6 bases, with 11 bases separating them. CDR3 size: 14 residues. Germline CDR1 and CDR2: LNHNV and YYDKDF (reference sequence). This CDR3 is CATSRDQGSAEAFF. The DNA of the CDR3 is TGTGCCACCAGCAGAGATCAGGGTTCGGCTGAAGCTTTCTTT.

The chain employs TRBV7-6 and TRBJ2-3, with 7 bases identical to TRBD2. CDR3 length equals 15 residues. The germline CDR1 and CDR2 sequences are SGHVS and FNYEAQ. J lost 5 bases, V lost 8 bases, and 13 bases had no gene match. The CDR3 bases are TGTGCCAGCCGAGGGAGGGACCTTAAAGGAGATACGCAGTATTTT. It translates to CASRGRDLKGDTQYF.

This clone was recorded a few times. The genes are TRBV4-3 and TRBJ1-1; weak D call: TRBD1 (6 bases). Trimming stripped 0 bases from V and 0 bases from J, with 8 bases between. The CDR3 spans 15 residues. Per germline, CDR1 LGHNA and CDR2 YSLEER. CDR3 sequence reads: CASSQDDRMNTEAFF. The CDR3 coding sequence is TGCGCCAGCAGCCAAGATGACAGGATGAACACTGAAGCTTTCTTT.